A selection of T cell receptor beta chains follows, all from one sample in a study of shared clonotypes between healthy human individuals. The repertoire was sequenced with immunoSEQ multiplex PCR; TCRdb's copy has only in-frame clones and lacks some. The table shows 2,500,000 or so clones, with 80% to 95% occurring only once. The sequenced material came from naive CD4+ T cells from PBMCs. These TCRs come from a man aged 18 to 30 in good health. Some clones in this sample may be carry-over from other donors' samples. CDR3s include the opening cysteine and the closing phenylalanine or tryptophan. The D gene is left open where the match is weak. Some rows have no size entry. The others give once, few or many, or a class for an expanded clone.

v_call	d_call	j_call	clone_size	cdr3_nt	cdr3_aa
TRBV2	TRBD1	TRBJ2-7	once	TGTGCCAGCAGTGTTGAGACAGGGGGTTACGAGCAGTACTTC	CASSVETGGYEQYF
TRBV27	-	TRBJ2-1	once	TGTGCCACCCGGAGGGCGGGCCCTTATTACAATGAGCAGTTCTTC	CATRRAGPYYNEQFF
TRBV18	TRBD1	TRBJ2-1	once	TGTGCCAGCTCACCAGGACAGGGCTACAATGAGCAGTTCTTC	CASSPGQGYNEQFF
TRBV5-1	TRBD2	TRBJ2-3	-	TGCGCCAGCAGCTTCGGGCGGGAGGGTAGCACAGATACGCAGTATTTT	CASSFGREGSTDTQYF
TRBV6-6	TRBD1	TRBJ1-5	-	TGTGCCAGCAGGGACAGGGTCCTAAATCAGCCCCAGCATTTT	CASRDRVLNQPQHF
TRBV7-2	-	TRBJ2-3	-	TGTGCCAGCAGCTTAGTAGGGACCACAGATACGCAGTATTTT	CASSLVGTTDTQYF
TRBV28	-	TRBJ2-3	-	TGTGCCAGCAGTTCGGGAGCTGAAGGTACAGATACGCAGTATTTT	CASSSGAEGTDTQYF
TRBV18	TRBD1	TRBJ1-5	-	TGTGCCAGCGCCTTGGATTTTGGACAGGTCGCCCAGCATTTT	CASALDFGQVAQHF
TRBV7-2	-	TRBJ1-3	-	TGTGCCAGCAGCCCGTCAGGGGCTCCTGGAAACACCATATATTTT	CASSPSGAPGNTIYF
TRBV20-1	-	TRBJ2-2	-	TGCAGTGCTAGCGGGCCCGGGGAGCTGTTTTTT	CSASGPGELFF
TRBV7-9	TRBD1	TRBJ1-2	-	TGTGCCAGCAGCTGGGACAGGGTCTCGGGTGGCTACACCTTC	CASSWDRVSGGYTF
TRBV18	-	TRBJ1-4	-	TGTGCCAGCTCACCCCTCTATGCAACTAATGAAAAACTGTTTTTT	CASSPLYATNEKLFF
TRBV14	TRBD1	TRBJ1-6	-	TGTGCCAGCAGCCATTCAGGGGGTGAGAGTTCACCCCTCCACTTT	CASSHSGGESSPLHF
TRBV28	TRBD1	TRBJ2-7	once	TGTGCCAGCAGTTTACCGAGGGGGCGCGTGAACGAGCAGTACTTC	CASSLPRGRVNEQYF
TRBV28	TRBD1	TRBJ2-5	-	TGTGCCAGCATCAGATACCGGGACAGGGCGTTGGAGACCCAGTACTTC	CASIRYRDRALETQYF
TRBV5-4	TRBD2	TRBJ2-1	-	TGTGCCAGCAGCTTGCTAGCGGGAGGGGGCAATGAGCAGTTCTTC	CASSLLAGGGNEQFF